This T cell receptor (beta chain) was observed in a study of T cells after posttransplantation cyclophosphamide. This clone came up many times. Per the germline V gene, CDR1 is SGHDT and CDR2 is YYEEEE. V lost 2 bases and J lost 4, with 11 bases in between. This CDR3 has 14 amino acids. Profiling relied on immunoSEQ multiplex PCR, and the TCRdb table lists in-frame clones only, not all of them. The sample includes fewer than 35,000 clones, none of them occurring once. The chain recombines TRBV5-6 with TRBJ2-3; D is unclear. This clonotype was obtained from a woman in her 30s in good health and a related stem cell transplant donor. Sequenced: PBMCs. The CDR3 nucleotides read TGTGCCAGCAGCTTTTCTCTTTTTGCAGATACGCAGTATTTT. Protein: CASSFSLFADTQYF. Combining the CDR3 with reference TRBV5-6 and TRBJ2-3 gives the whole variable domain DAGVTQSPTHLIKTRGQQVTLRCSPKSGHDTVSWYQQALGQGPQFIFQYYEEEERQRGNFPDRFSGHQFPNYSSELNVNALLLGDSALYLCASSFSLFADTQYFGPGTRLTVL.